Listed here is a single T cell receptor beta chain. What it binds is not known. Assay used: immunoSEQ multiplex PCR; TCRdb lists only in-frame clones, some missing. The table includes tens of thousands of clones, approximately 80% detected once. These data are taken from a study of cytotoxic CD8 clonotypes in ibrutinib-treated CLL. Across the study: Of a cohort that held roughly eleven relapsed/refractory and roughly 14 treatment-naive patients, 17 to 18 were IGHV unmutated. The study's findings and limits: Measured clonality at baseline was greater than in age-matched healthy donors and tracked with circulating CD8+ T-cell counts.

For TCR beta libraries, around 1.8 micrograms of genomic DNA were obtained from cryopreserved PBMCs. The ends were cut back, 5 bases at V and 11 bases at J, with 21 bases in the middle. Germline V CDR1 and CDR2: MNHEY, SVGAGI. The CDR3 is 14 amino acids. The V call is TRBV6-5, the J call TRBJ1-1; D remains unclear. Sequences were derived from PBMCs, sampled before ibrutinib treatment. The receptor's source is a human donor with chronic lymphocytic leukemia. The chain's CDR3 is CASSPPRATGGAFF. The CDR3, as DNA: TGTGCCAGCAGTCCCCCGAGGGCCACTGGAGGGGCTTTCTTT.